This T cell receptor beta chain stems from a study of PD-1 blockade in classical Hodgkin lymphoma. Overall study findings and caveats: Compared with healthy donors, newly diagnosed patients reportedly showed lower baseline TCR diversity. TCR diversity rose significantly by C4D1 in CD4+ but not CD8+ cells. Complete responders entered with baseline diversity on par with newly diagnosed patients, the results showed.

Concerning this clone: No antigen is known for it.

Some clones are missing from TCRdb's copy, which holds only in-frame ones; the method was immunoSEQ multiplex PCR. In the table there are around 40,000 clones, over 65% of which are singletons. The CDR3 has 15 amino acids. Germline V gene sequence: CDR1 SGHTA, CDR2 FQGNSA. Trimming cost V 5 bases and J 4 bases, with 18 bases left between them. Sample time point: cycle 4 day 1 (C4D1), after more than five weeks of nivolumab. Every patient was affected by relapse after autologous stem cell transplantation, while exposure to brentuximab vedotin was not uniform. This TCR was sampled from a human donor with classical Hodgkin lymphoma. Source: peripheral blood mononuclear cells (PBMCs), taken before the fourth cycle of nivolumab. The chain has TRBV7-2 and TRBJ2-7; a possible D gene is TRBD2 (7 bases). This CDR3 reads CASSKEGGADYEQYF. CDR3 DNA: TGTGCCAGCAGCAAGGAAGGGGGGGCCGATTACGAGCAGTACTTC.